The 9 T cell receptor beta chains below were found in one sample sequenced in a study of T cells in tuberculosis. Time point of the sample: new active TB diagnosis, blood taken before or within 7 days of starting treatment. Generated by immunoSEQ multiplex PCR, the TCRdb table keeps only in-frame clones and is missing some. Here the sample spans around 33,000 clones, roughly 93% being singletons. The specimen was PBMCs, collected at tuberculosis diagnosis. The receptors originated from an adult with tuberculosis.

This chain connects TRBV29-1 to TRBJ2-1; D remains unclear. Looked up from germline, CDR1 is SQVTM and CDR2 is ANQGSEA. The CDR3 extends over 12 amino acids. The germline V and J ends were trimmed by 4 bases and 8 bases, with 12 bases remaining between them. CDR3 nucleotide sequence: TGCAGCGTTGGGTCCGGGTTGGATGAGCAGTTCTTC. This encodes CSVGSGLDEQFF.

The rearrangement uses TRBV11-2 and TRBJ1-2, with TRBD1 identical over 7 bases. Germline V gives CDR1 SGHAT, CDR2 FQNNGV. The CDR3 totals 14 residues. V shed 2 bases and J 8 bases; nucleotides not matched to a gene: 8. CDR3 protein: CASSLQDRAKGYTF. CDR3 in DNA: TGTGCCAGCAGCTTACAAGACAGGGCGAAGGGCTACACCTTC.

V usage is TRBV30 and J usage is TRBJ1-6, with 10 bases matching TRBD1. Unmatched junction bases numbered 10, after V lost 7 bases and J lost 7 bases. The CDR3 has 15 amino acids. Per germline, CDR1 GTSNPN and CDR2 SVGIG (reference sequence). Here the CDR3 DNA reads TGTGCCTCCACGACAGGGGGCTTCGGAAATTCACCCCTCCACTTT. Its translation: CASTTGGFGNSPLHF.

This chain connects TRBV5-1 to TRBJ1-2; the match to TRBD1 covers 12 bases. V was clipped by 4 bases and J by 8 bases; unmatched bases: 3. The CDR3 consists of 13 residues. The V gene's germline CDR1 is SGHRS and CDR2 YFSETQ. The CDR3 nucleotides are TGCGCCAGCAGCCCCGGGACAGGGGGCGGCTACACCTTC. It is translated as CASSPGTGGGYTF.

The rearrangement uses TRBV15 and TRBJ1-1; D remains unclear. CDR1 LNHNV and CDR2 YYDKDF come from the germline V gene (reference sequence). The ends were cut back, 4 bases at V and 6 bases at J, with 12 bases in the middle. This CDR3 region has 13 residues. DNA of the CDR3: TGTGCCACCAGCACGGGAAGGGTGGCTGAAGCTTTCTTT. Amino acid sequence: CATSTGRVAEAFF.

The CDR3 coding sequence is TGTGCCAGTTTGTTTTTGCCGGCCGGGGGCTACACCTTC. This encodes CASLFLPAGGYTF. The chain uses TRBV6-1 and TRBJ1-2; D is unclear. The CDR3 runs to 13 residues. Trimming took off 9 bases at V and 8 bases at J, with 19 bases between the two ends. Germline CDR1 MNHNS, CDR2 SASEGT.

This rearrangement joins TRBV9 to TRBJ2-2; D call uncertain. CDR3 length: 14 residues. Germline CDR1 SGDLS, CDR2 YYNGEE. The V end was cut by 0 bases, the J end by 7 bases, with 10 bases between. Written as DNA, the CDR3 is TGTGCCAGCAGCGTAGACCCGTCCTACGGGGAGCTGTTTTTT. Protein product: CASSVDPSYGELFF. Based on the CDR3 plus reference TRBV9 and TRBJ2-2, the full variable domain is DSGVTQTPKHLITATGQRVTLRCSPRSGDLSVYWYQQSLDQGLQFLIQYYNGEERAKGNILERFSAQQFPDLHSELNLSSLELGDSALYFCASSVDPSYGELFFGEGSRLTVL.

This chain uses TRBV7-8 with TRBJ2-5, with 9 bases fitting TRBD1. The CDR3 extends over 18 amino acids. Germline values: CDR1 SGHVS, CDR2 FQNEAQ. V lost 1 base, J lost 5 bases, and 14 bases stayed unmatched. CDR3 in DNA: TGTGCCAGCAGCTTAGGACGGGCGACAGGGGGGATATGGGAGACCCAGTACTTC. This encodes CASSLGRATGGIWETQYF.

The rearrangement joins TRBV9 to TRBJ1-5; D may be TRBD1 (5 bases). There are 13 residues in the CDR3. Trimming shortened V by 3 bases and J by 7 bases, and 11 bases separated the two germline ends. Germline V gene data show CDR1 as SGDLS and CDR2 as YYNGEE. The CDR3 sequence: CASSAQGMQPQHF. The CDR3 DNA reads TGTGCCAGCAGCGCCCAGGGAATGCAGCCCCAGCATTTT.